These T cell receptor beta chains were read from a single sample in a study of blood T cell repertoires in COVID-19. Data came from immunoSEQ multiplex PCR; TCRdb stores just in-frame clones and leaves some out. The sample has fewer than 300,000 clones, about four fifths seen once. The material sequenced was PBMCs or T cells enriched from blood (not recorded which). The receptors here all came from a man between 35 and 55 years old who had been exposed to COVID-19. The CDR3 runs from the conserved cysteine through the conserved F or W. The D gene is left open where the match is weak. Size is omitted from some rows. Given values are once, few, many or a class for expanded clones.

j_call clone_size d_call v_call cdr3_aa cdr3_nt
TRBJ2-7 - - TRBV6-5 CASSPQREQYF TGTGCCAGCAGTCCCCAGCGGGAGCAGTACTTC
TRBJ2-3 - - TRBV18 CASSQPFREYPRRNTQYF TGTGCCAGCTCACAACCATTTCGGGAGTACCCGCGCCGGAATACGCAGTATTTT
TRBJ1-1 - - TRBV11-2 CASTPQASGTEAFF TGTGCCAGCACACCACAGGCTTCTGGCACTGAAGCTTTCTTT
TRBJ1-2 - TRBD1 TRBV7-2 CASSLEGQVVVYGYTF TGTGCCAGCAGCTTAGAGGGACAGGTCGTTGTTTATGGCTACACCTTC
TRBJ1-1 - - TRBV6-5 CASSSSKGVTEAFF TGTGCCAGCAGCTCGAGTAAGGGGGTCACTGAAGCTTTCTTT
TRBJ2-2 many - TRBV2 CASRRANTGELFF TGTGCCAGCAGGAGAGCGAACACCGGGGAGCTGTTTTTT
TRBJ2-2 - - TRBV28 CASREGAGELFF TGTGCCAGCAGGGAAGGGGCAGGGGAGCTGTTTTTT
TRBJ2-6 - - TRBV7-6 CASRSEGSGANVLTF TGTGCCAGCAGATCCGAGGGCTCTGGGGCCAACGTCCTGACTTTC
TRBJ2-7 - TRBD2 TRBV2 CASSVRGRVGEQYF TGTGCCAGCAGTGTCCGCGGGAGGGTAGGCGAGCAGTACTTC
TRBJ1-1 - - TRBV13 CASNDVGGLSNTEAFF TGTGCCAGCAATGACGTGGGAGGATTATCGAACACTGAAGCTTTCTTT
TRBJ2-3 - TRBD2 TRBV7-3 CASSLYASGITDTQYF TGTGCCAGCAGCTTATACGCTAGCGGAATCACAGATACGCAGTATTTT
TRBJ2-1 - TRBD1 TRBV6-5 CASRAGTGEFF TGTGCCAGCAGAGCCGGGACAGGGGAGTTCTTC
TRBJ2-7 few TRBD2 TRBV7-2 CASSLVPGGPYEQYF TGTGCCAGCAGCTTAGTGCCGGGAGGCCCCTACGAGCAGTACTTC
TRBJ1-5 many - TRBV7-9 CASSFDFGSNQPQHF TGTGCCAGCAGCTTTGATTTCGGGAGTAATCAGCCCCAGCATTTT
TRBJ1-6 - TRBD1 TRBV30 CASQGESSYNSPLHF TGTGCCTCTCAGGGGGAGAGCTCCTATAATTCACCCCTCCACTTT
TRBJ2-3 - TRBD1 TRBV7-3 CASSPTHTVPGQPDTQYF TGTGCCAGCAGCCCCACCCATACAGTCCCGGGACAGCCCGATACGCAGTATTTT
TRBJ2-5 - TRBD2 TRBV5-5 CASVRDGTIAETQYF TGTGCCAGCGTTAGGGACGGGACTATAGCGGAGACCCAGTACTTC
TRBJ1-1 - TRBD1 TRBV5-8 CASSLGTGIRTTEAFF TGTGCCAGCAGCTTAGGGACAGGGATTCGTACCACTGAAGCTTTCTTT
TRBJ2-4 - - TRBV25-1 CASSEFRGGIAKNIQYF TGTGCCAGCAGTGAATTTCGTGGGGGGATTGCCAAAAACATTCAGTACTTC
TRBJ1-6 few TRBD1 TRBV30 CAYPTGERTSPLHF TGTGCCTACCCGACAGGGGAAAGGACTTCACCCCTCCACTTT
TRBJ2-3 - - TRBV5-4 CASSREGSVGDTQYF TGTGCCAGCAGCCGAGAAGGTAGCGTCGGCGATACGCAGTATTTT
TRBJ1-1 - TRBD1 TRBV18 CASSTGTDRRAFF TGTGCCAGCTCAACTGGGACAGACCGACGAGCTTTCTTT
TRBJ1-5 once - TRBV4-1 CASSAPGSNQPQHF TGCGCCAGCAGCGCCCCCGGGAGCAATCAGCCCCAGCATTTT
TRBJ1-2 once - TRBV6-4 CASSTGGFGGYTF TGTGCCAGCAGTACGGGAGGGTTCGGTGGCTACACCTTC
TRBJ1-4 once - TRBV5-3 CARSFGGVFF TGTGCCAGAAGCTTTGGAGGGGTTTTTTTT
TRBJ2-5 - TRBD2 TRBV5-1 CASSQGLTQETQYF TGCGCCAGCAGCCAGGGACTAACCCAAGAGACCCAGTACTTC
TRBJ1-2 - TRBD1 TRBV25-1 CASNRGGYGYTF TGTGCCAGCAACAGGGGTGGCTATGGCTACACCTTC
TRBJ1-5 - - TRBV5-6 CASSNGGTVYQPQHF TGTGCCAGCAGCAATGGGGGGACTGTATACCAGCCCCAGCATTTT
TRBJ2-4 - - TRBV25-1 CASPVFLF TGTGCCAGCCCCGTCTTCCTCTTC
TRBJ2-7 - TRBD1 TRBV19 CASSVGVDRGYEQYF TGTGCCAGTAGTGTCGGGGTCGACAGGGGGTACGAGCAGTACTTC
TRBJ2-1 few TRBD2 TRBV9 CASSVGGAGGPRGEQFF TGTGCCAGCAGCGTAGGGGGAGCGGGAGGGCCGAGGGGTGAGCAGTTCTTC
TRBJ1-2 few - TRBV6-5 CASSFDRSNPRGYTF TGTGCCAGCAGTTTCGACAGGTCCAACCCTAGGGGCTACACCTTC
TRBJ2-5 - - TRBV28 CASSMTGTQYF TGTGCCAGCAGCATGACAGGGACCCAGTACTTC
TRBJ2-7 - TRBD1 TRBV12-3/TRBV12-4 CASSLTGGEQYF TGTGCCAGCAGTCTCACAGGGGGCGAGCAGTACTTC
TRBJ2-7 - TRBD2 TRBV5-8 CASSSGTSGRGSYEQYF TGTGCCAGCAGCTCCGGGACTAGCGGGAGGGGGTCCTACGAGCAGTACTTC
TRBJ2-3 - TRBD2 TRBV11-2 CASSSSSGRPIGDTQYF TGTGCCAGCAGCTCTTCTAGCGGGAGGCCAATTGGAGATACGCAGTATTTT
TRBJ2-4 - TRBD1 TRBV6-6 CASKEGGGNIQYF TGTGCCAGCAAGGAAGGGGGCGGAAACATTCAGTACTTC
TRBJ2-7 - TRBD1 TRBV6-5 CASRAPGQGIYEQYF TGTGCCAGCAGGGCACCGGGACAGGGCATCTACGAGCAGTACTTC